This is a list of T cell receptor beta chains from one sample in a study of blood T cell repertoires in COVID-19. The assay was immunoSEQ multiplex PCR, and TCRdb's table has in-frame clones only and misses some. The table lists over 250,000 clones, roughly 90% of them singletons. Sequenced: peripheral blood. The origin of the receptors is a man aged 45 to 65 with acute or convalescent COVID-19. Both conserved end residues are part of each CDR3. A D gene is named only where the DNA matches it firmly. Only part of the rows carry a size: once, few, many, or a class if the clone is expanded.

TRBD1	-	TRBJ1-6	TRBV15	CATSKLTGANSPLHF	TGTGCCACCAGCAAATTAACAGGGGCAAATTCACCCCTCCACTTT
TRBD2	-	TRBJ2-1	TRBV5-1	CASSFLAGGSYNEQFF	TGCGCCAGCAGCTTCCTAGCGGGGGGTTCCTACAATGAGCAGTTCTTC
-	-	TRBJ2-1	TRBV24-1	CATSDFSGNEQFF	TGTGCCACCAGTGATTTCTCCGGCAATGAGCAGTTCTTC
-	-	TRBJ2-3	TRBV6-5	CACSWARTDTQYF	TGTGCCTGCTCTTGGGCTCGCACAGATACGCAGTATTTT
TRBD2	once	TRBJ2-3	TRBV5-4	CASSWTSGGGTDTQYF	TGTGCCAGCAGCTGGACTAGCGGGGGAGGCACAGATACGCAGTATTTT
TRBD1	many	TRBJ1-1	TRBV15	CATSRALRTGFSTEAFF	TGTGCCACCAGCAGAGCGCTTCGGACAGGGTTTAGTACTGAAGCTTTCTTT
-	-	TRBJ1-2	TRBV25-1	CASSDRGAGTYGYTF	TGTGCCAGCAGTGATCGGGGGGCCGGAACCTATGGCTACACCTTC
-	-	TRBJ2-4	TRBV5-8	CASSLGQGKNIQYF	TGTGCCAGCTCCCTAGGGCAGGGCAAAAACATTCAGTACTTC
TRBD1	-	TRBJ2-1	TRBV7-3	CASSSRQGRNEQFF	TGTGCCAGCAGCTCCAGACAGGGGAGGAATGAGCAGTTCTTC
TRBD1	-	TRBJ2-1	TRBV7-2	CASSLQTGGNEQFF	TGTGCCAGCAGCCTACAGACAGGGGGCAATGAGCAGTTCTTC
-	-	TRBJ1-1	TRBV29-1	CSVGRMNTEAFF	TGCAGCGTTGGGCGGATGAACACTGAAGCTTTCTTT
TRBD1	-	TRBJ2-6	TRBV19	CASRQGGLSGANVLTF	TGTGCCAGCCGACAGGGGGGACTCTCTGGGGCCAACGTCCTGACTTTC
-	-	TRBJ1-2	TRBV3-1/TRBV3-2	CASSQVKDREGYGYTF	TGTGCCAGCAGCCAAGTTAAAGATAGGGAGGGGTATGGCTACACCTTC
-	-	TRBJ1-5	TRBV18	CASSPRRGEPQHF	TGTGCCAGCTCACCACGCCGGGGGGAGCCCCAGCATTTT
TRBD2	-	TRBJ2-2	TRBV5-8	CASSLDLAGGYTGELFF	TGTGCCAGCAGCTTGGACCTAGCGGGGGGGTACACCGGGGAGCTGTTTTTT
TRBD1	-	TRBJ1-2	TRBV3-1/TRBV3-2	CASSHSDRGGGYTF	TGTGCCAGCAGCCATTCTGACAGGGGAGGCGGCTACACCTTC
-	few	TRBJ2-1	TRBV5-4	CASSFKEGSYNEQFF	TGTGCCAGCAGCTTTAAGGAGGGAAGCTACAATGAGCAGTTCTTC
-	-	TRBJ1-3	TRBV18	CASSGASGNTIYF	TGTGCCAGCTCAGGGGCCTCCGGAAACACCATATATTTT